The 10 T cell receptor beta chains below come from one sample, sequenced in a study of neurological immune-mediated disorders (dated 2019 in TCRdb). The method behind the library was 5' RACE. For sequencing, an Illumina HiSeq 2500 was employed. The raw public data were reprocessed by TCRdb itself: fastp quality trimming at Q25, MiXCR clonotype calling, in-frame beta chains only. Rows merge per CDR3 protein into single entries with the most common DNA and genes. Across this sample there are about 38,000 distinct CDR3 sequences, with 4.8% seen only once. The ten largest clones capture about 9% of the sample. Sequencing input: CD4+ T cells from blood. The receptors derive from a man between 18 and 29 years old in good health.

This clonotype was counted ten times or more. The genes are TRBV14 and TRBJ2-5, with 8 bases matching TRBD1. Germline values: CDR1 SGHDN, CDR2 FVKESK. The trim removed 5 bases at V and 5 bases at J, leaving 13 bases unmatched. The CDR3 has 16 amino acids. CDR3 residues: CASSYRRGQGRETQYF. For the CDR3, the DNA is TGTGCCAGCAGCTACAGGCGCGGACAGGGCAGGGAGACCCAGTACTTC. Variable domain in full (rest from reference TRBV14 and TRBJ2-5): EAGVTQFPSHSVIEKGQTVTLRCDPISGHDNLYWYRRVMGKEIKFLLHFVKESKQDESGMPNNRFLAERTGGTYSTLKVQPAELEDSGVYFCASSYRRGQGRETQYFGPGTRLLVL.

This clonotype was detected ten times or more. The chain recombines TRBV7-2 with TRBJ2-3; D is perhaps TRBD2 (5 bases). CDR3 length: 14 residues. Germline lookup yields CDR1 SGHTA and CDR2 FQGNSA. Trimming removed 5 bases from V and 1 base from J, with 10 bases in between. The CDR3 region is CASSPGSRTDTQYF. In nucleotides, the CDR3 is TGTGCCAGCAGCCCGGGGTCCCGCACAGATACGCAGTATTTT.

This clonotype was observed at least ten times. The CDR3 protein is CSARSRPGYGYTF. The CDR3 region has the DNA TGCAGTGCTAGGTCCCGCCCTGGCTATGGCTACACCTTC. J is TRBJ1-2 and V is TRBV20-1; D not resolved. The V gene's germline CDR1 is DFQATT and CDR2 SNEGSKA (reference sequence). This CDR3 contains 13 residues. V shed 3 bases and J shed 4 bases, with 12 bases lying between them.

In its sample, this clonotype was seen many times. The genes are TRBV5-1 and TRBJ1-5; no definite D call. CDR1 and CDR2 from the germline V gene are SGHRS and YFSETQ. V lost 0 bases to trimming and J lost 1 base, with 11 bases between them. The CDR3 contains 16 residues. The CDR3: CASSLEGGNSNQPQHF. In nucleotides, the CDR3 is TGCGCCAGCAGCTTGGAAGGAGGGAACAGCAATCAGCCCCAGCATTTT.

This clonotype was detected many times. This rearrangement joins TRBV6-2 or TRBV6-3 to TRBJ2-1, with D unresolved. Germline V CDR1 and CDR2: MNHEY, SVGEGT. Trimming took 5 bases from V and 3 from J, leaving 11 bases between them. This CDR3 comprises 14 residues. The CDR3 nucleotides read TGTGCCAGCAGTCTGGACGGACGCTACAATGAGCAGTTCTTC. It specifies CASSLDGRYNEQFF.

This clonotype occurred many times. The rearrangement links TRBV20-1 to TRBJ2-7; D is perhaps TRBD1 (6 bases). This CDR3 contains 16 residues. Looked up from germline, CDR1 is DFQATT and CDR2 is SNEGSKA (reference sequence). Trimming left V 6 bases short and J 1 base short, with 22 bases between. CDR3 residues: CSALGTLGRGSYEQYF. Written as DNA, the CDR3 is TGCAGTGCCCTGGGTACACTAGGCAGGGGTTCCTACGAGCAGTACTTC.

This clonotype was recorded many times. The V and J genes are TRBV5-1 and TRBJ2-1, with no clear D. CDR1 is SGHRS and CDR2 is YFSETQ in the germline V gene. CDR3 length: 13 amino acids. V lost 0 bases, J lost 9 bases, and 10 bases lay in between. The CDR3 sequence is CASSLASGTEQFF. The CDR3 nucleotides are TGCGCCAGCAGCTTGGCGTCGGGTACTGAGCAGTTCTTC.

This clonotype was seen ten or more times. The chain couples TRBV5-1 to TRBJ2-1; D is unclear. The germline gives CDR1 SGHRS, CDR2 YFSETQ. The CDR3 spans 13 residues. The V gene lost 4 bases and the J gene lost 6 bases, with 11 bases spanning the gap. CDR3 bases: TGCGCCAGCAGCCCGACTGTCCGCAATGAGCAGTTCTTC. It yields the protein CASSPTVRNEQFF.

The sample holds many counts of this clonotype. The gene calls are TRBV2 and TRBJ1-1, with D uncertain. This CDR3 region has 14 residues. Germline CDR1 and CDR2: SNHLY and FYNNEI. V gave up 4 bases and J gave up 0 bases, with 9 bases separating them. CDR3 coding DNA: TGTGCCAGCAGTGTACGAGGGCTGAACACTGAAGCTTTCTTT. This encodes CASSVRGLNTEAFF.

At least ten counts were recorded for this clonotype. The chain has TRBV5-1 and TRBJ2-4; D possibly matches TRBD1 or TRBD2 (5 bases each). Trimming pared 0 bases from V and 7 bases from J, leaving 8 bases between. The CDR3 has 13 amino acids. The germline gives CDR1 SGHRS, CDR2 YFSETQ. CDR3 in amino acids: CASSLEWGNIQYF. The CDR3 DNA follows: TGCGCCAGCAGCTTGGAATGGGGGAACATTCAGTACTTC.